This T cell receptor (beta chain) is from a study of shared clonotypes between healthy human individuals. Every donor, a Caucasian adult, lived in Nashville, Tennessee. Genomic DNA belonging to each subset was distributed in equal measure over several immunoSEQ plates. Loaded into unsorted PBMC replicate PCRs was roughly 320 ng DNA, 25,000 to 35,000 T cell genomes. Bulk PBMC genomic DNA spanned ten immunoSEQ deep plates. The protocol was immunoSEQ multiplex PCR, while the TCRdb copy is restricted to in-frame clones and leaves out a portion. Among around 440,000 clones, around 77% were seen once, and the ten largest hold about 12%. The CDR3 has 14 residues. The trim removed 3 bases at V and 3 bases at J, leaving 5 bases unmatched. Germline V gene sequence: CDR1 SGDLS, CDR2 YYNGEE.

The chain joins TRBV9 to TRBJ1-2; 7 positions match TRBD1. This clonotype was sampled from a middle-aged woman in good health. Some clones in this sample may be carry-over from other donors' samples. The specimen was PBMCs. The CDR3 sequence is CASSEGQAHYGYTF. Here the CDR3 DNA reads TGTGCCAGCAGCGAAGGACAGGCTCACTATGGCTACACCTTC.